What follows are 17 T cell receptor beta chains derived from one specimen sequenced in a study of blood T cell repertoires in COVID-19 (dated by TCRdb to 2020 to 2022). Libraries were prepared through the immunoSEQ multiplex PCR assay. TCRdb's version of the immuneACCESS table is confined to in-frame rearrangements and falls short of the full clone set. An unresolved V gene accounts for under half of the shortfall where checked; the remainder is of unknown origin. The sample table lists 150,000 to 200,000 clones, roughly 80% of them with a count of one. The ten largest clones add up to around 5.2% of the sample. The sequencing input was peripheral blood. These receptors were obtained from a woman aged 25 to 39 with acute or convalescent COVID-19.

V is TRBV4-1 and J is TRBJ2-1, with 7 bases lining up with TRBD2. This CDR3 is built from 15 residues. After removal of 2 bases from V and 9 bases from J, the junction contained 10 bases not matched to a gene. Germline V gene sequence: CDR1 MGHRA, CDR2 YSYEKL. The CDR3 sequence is CASSQILTQRGEQFF. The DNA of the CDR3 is TGCGCCAGCAGCCAAATATTAACCCAGCGGGGTGAGCAGTTCTTC.

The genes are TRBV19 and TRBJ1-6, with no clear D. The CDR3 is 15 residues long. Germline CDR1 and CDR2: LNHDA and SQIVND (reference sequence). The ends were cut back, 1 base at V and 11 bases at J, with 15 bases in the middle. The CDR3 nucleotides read TGTGCCAGTAGTATAGGGGCGTCGAGGGAGCCACCCCTCCACTTT. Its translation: CASSIGASREPPLHF.

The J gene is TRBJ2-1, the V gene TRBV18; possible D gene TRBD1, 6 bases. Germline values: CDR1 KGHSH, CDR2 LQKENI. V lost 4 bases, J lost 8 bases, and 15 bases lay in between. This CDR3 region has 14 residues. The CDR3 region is CASSHYDRKDEQFF. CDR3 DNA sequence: TGTGCCAGCTCACACTATGACAGGAAGGATGAGCAGTTCTTC.

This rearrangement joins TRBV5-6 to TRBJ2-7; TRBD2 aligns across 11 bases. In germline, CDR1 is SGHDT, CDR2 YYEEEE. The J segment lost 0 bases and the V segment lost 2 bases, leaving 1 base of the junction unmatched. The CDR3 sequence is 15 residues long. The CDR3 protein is CASSLGTSGSYEQYF. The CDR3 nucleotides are TGTGCCAGCAGCTTAGGGACTAGCGGCTCCTACGAGCAGTACTTC.

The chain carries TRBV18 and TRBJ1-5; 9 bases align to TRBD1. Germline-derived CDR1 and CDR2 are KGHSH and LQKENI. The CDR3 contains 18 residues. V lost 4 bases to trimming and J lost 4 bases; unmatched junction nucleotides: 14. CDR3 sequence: CASSHQTGGIGRNQPQHF. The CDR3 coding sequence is TGTGCCAGCTCACACCAGACAGGGGGAATAGGTAGGAATCAGCCCCAGCATTTT.

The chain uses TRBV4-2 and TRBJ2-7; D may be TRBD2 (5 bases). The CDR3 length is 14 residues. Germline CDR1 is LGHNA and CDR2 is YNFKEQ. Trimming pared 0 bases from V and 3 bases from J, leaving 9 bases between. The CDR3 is CASSQESRGYEQYF. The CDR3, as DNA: TGTGCCAGCAGCCAAGAATCCCGGGGCTACGAGCAGTACTTC.

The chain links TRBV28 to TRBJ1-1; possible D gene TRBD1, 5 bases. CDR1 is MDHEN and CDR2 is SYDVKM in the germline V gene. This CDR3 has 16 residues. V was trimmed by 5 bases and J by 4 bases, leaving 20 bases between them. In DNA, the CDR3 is TGTGCCAGCAGTCCCTGGCGGGGAGGGGCGAGCACTGAAGCTTTCTTT. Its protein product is CASSPWRGGASTEAFF.

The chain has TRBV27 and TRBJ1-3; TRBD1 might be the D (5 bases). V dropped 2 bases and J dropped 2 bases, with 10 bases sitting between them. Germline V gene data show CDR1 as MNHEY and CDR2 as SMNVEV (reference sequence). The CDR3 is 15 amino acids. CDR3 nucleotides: TGTGCCAGCAGTTTAAGACAGCCGCCTGGAAACACCATATATTTT. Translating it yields CASSLRQPPGNTIYF.

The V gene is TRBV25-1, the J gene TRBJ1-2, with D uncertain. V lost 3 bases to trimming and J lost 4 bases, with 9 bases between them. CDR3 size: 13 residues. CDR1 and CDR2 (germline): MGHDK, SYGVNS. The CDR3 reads CASSDGGPYGYTF. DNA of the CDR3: TGTGCCAGCAGTGATGGCGGGCCCTATGGCTACACCTTC.

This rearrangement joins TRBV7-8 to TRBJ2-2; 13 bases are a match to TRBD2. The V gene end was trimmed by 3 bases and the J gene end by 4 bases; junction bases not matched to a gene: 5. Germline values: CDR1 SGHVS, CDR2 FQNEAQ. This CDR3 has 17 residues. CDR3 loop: CASSLTSGGLSTGELFF. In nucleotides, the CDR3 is TGTGCCAGCAGCTTGACTAGCGGGGGGCTATCCACCGGGGAGCTGTTTTTT. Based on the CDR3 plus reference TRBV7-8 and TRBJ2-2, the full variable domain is GAGVSQSPRYKVAKRGQDVALRCDPISGHVSLFWYQQALGQGPEFLTYFQNEAQLDKSGLPSDRFFAERPEGSVSTLKIQRTQQEDSAVYLCASSLTSGGLSTGELFFGEGSRLTVL.

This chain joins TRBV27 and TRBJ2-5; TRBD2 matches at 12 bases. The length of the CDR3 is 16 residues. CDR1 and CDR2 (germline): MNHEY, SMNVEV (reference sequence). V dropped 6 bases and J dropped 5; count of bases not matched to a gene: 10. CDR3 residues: CASRFSWTSGIETQYF. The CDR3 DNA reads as TGTGCCAGCAGATTTAGTTGGACTAGCGGGATTGAGACCCAGTACTTC.

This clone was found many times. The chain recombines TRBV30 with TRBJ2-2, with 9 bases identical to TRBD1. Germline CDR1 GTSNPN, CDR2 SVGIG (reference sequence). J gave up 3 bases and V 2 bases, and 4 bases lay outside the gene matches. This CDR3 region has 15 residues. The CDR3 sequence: CAWSTQGAHTGELFF. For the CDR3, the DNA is TGTGCCTGGAGTACACAGGGGGCGCACACCGGGGAGCTGTTTTTT.

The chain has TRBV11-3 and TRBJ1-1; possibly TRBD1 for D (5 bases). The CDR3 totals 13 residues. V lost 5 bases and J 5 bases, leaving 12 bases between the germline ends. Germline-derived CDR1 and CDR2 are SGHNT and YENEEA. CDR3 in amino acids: CASSQGPQTEAFF. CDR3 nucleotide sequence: TGTGCCAGCAGCCAGGGTCCCCAAACTGAAGCTTTCTTT.

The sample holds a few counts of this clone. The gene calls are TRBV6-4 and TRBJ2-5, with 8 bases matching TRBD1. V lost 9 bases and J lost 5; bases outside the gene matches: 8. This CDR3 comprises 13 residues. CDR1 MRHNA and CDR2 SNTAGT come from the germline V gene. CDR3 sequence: CASTTHRGETQYF. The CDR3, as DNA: TGTGCCAGTACGACTCACAGGGGGGAGACCCAGTACTTC.

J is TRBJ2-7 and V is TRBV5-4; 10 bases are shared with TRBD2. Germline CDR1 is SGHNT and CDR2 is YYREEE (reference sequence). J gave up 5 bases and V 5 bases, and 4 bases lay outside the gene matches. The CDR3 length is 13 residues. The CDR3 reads CASRLAGTHEQYF. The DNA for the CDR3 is TGTGCCAGCAGACTAGCGGGAACACACGAGCAGTACTTC. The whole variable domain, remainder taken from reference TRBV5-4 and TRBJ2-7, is ETGVTQSPTHLIKTRGQQVTLRCSSQSGHNTVSWYQQALGQGPQFIFQYYREEENGRGNFPPRFSGLQFPNYSSELNVNALELDDSALYLCASRLAGTHEQYFGPGTRLTVT.

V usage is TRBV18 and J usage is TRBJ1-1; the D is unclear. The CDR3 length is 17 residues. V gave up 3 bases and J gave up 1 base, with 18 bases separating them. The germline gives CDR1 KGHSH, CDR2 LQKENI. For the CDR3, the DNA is TGTGCCAGCTCACCCCTTATCGGGTCGGCAACGAACACTGAAGCTTTCTTT. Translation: CASSPLIGSATNTEAFF.

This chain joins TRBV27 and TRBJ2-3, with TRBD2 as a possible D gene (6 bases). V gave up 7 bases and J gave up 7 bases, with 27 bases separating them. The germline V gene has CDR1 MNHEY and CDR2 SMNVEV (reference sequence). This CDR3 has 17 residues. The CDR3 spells CASTLKNPLNAGNTQYF. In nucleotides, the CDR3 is TGTGCCAGCACCCTGAAAAACCCCTTAAACGCGGGGAATACGCAGTATTTT.